This is a list of T cell receptor beta chains from one sample in a study of blood T cell repertoires in COVID-19. Sequencing was performed with immunoSEQ multiplex PCR; in TCRdb, only in-frame clones are kept and a portion is missing. The data show about 98,000 clones, with 82% seen just once and about a tenth held by the top ten. The material sequenced was peripheral blood. All receptors come from a man aged 70 or older with active or convalescent COVID-19. CDR3s include the opening cysteine and the closing phenylalanine or tryptophan. A D gene is named only where the DNA matches it firmly. Size is stated for part of the rows, as once, few or many counts, or as a class when the clone is expanded.

V	D	J	size	DNA	CDR3
TRBV7-3	NA	TRBJ2-3	NA	TGTGCCAGCGCTCCCGGCGGAACAGATACGCAGTATTTT	CASAPGGTDTQYF
TRBV5-1	NA	TRBJ2-2	NA	TGCGCCAGCAGCTTGGGACAGACCGGGGAGCTGTTTTTT	CASSLGQTGELFF
TRBV7-9	TRBD1	TRBJ1-4	NA	TGTGCCAGCAGCCCCGGACCGGGACAGTGGGGGGTGTACGAAAAACTGTTTTTT	CASSPGPGQWGVYEKLFF
TRBV4-1	TRBD1	TRBJ1-2	NA	TGCGCCAGCAGCCAAGAGAACAGGGGGCTTGGCTACACCTTC	CASSQENRGLGYTF
TRBV2	NA	TRBJ2-5	NA	TGTGCCAGCAGTGACCCCAGGGTCGGGGAGACCCAGTACTTC	CASSDPRVGETQYF
TRBV5-1	TRBD1	TRBJ1-1	NA	TGCGCCAGCAGCGATACACCGGGACAGGGGGCGGCTGAAGCTTTCTTT	CASSDTPGQGAAEAFF
TRBV6-2/TRBV6-3	NA	TRBJ1-2	few	TGTGCCAGCAGTTACGCCAACAGGGTTTTTGGCTACACCTTC	CASSYANRVFGYTF
TRBV9	NA	TRBJ2-1	NA	TGTGCCAGCAGACCTGGCGGGGTCTCCTACAATGAGCAGTTCTTC	CASRPGGVSYNEQFF
TRBV10-1	NA	TRBJ2-1	NA	TGCGCCAGCAGCCCGAGACCGGGCAATGAGCAGTTCTTC	CASSPRPGNEQFF
TRBV6-5	NA	TRBJ2-1	NA	TGTGCCAGCAGTTACTCGACAGGAAACAATGAGCAGTTCTTC	CASSYSTGNNEQFF
TRBV5-5	NA	TRBJ2-3	NA	TGTGCCAGCTCTAGGGGGCGGGGATACACAGATACGCAGTATTTT	CASSRGRGYTDTQYF
TRBV11-2	TRBD2	TRBJ2-5	NA	TGTGCCAGCAGCTTATTCGCTTCGGGGGGAATGGAGACCCAGTACTTC	CASSLFASGGMETQYF
TRBV6-5	NA	TRBJ1-6	NA	TGTGCCAGCAGTTACTCCCACAGGGATAATTCACCCCTCCACTTT	CASSYSHRDNSPLHF
TRBV29-1	NA	TRBJ1-2	NA	TGCAGCGCAGCCCTCGGGGGTAAAGGCTACACCTTC	CSAALGGKGYTF
TRBV10-1	NA	TRBJ2-1	once	TGCGCCAGCAGTGACCCCGGGTCCCCTTTGAATGAGCAGTTCTTC	CASSDPGSPLNEQFF
TRBV18	TRBD1	TRBJ1-3	once	TGTGCCAGCTCACGCCGGGACAGGGGAGCCTACTCTGGAAACACCATATATTTT	CASSRRDRGAYSGNTIYF
TRBV6-5	TRBD1	TRBJ2-7	NA	TGTGCCAGCAGTAGGACAGGGACCGAGCAGTACTTC	CASSRTGTEQYF
TRBV11-2	NA	TRBJ2-3	NA	TGTGCCAGCAGCTTAGAAGCGACTACCTCGGATACGCAGTATTTT	CASSLEATTSDTQYF
TRBV5-1	NA	TRBJ2-3	NA	TGCGCCAGCAGCCGGGGAGCTTTAGAAGGTACGCAGTATTTT	CASSRGALEGTQYF
TRBV19	NA	TRBJ1-1	NA	TGTGCCAGTGGGAAGCAGGGGTTGAACACTGAAGCTTTCTTT	CASGKQGLNTEAFF
TRBV30	TRBD2	TRBJ2-3	NA	TGTGCCTGGAGTGTACGGGGGGGACGACTGGATACGCAGTATTTT	CAWSVRGGRLDTQYF
TRBV5-4	NA	TRBJ1-1	NA	TGTGCCAGCAGCACAACAGAGAACACTGAAGCTTTCTTT	CASSTTENTEAFF